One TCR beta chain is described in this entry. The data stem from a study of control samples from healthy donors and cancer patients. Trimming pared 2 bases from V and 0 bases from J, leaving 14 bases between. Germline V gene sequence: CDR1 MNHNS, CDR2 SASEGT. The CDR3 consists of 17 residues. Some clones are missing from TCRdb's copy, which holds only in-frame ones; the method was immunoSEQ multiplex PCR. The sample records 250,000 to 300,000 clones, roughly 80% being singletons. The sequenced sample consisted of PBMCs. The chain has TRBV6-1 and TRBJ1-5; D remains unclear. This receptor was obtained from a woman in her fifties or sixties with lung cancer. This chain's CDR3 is CASSELDGGYSNQPQHF. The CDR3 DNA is TGTGCCAGCAGTGAATTGGATGGCGGATATAGCAATCAGCCCCAGCATTTT.